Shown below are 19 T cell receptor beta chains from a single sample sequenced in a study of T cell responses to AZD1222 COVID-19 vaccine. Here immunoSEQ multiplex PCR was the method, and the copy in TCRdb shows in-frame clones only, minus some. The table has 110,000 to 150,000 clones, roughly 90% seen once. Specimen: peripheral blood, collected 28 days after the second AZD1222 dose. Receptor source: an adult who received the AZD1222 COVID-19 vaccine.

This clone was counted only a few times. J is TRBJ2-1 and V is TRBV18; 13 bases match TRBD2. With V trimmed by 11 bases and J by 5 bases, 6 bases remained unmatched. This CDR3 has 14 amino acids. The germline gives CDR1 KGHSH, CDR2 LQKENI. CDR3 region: CAGGLAGSHNEQFF. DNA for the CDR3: TGTGCCGGGGGACTAGCGGGGTCCCACAATGAGCAGTTCTTC.

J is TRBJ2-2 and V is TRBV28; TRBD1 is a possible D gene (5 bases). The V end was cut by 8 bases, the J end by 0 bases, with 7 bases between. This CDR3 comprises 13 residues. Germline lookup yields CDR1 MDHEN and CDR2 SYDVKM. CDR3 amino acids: CASGASNTGELFF. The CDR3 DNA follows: TGTGCCAGCGGGGCCTCGAACACCGGGGAGCTGTTTTTT. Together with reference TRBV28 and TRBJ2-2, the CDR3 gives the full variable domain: DVKVTQSSRYLVKRTGEKVFLECVQDMDHENMFWYRQDPGLGLRLIYFSYDVKMKEKGDIPEGYSVSREKKERFSLILESASTNQTSMYLCASGASNTGELFFGEGSRLTVL.

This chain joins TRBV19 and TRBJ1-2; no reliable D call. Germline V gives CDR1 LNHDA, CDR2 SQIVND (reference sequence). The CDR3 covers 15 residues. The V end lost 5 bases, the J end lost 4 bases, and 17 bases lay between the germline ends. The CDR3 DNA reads TGTGCCAGTAGTCGTCCAGCCATGGCTGGCTATGGCTACACCTTC. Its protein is CASSRPAMAGYGYTF.

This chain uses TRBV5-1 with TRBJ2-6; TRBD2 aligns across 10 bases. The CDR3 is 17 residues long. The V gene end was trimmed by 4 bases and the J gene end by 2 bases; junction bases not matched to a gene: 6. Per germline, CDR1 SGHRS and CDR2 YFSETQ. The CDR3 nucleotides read TGCGCCAGCAGCACAGCGGGAGGGCCAGCTGGGGCCAACGTCCTGACTTTC. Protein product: CASSTAGGPAGANVLTF.

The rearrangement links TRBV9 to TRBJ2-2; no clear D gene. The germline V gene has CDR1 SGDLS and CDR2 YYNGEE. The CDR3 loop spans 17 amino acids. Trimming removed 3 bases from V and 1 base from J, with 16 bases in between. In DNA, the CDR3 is TGTGCCAGCAGCGCACCCGGCCGCGGCCTGAACACCGGGGAGCTGTTTTTT. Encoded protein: CASSAPGRGLNTGELFF.

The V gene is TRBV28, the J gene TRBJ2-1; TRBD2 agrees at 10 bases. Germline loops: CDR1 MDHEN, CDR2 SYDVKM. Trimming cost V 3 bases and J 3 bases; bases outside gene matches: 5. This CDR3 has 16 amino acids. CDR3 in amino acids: CASSFHGTSVYNEQFF. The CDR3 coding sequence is TGTGCCAGCAGTTTCCACGGGACTAGCGTCTACAATGAGCAGTTCTTC.

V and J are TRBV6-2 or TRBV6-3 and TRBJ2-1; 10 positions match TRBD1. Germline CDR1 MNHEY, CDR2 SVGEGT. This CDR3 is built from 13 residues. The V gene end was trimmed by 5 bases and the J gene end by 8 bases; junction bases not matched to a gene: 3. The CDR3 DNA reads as TGTGCCAGCAGTGGACAGGGGGGCTATGAGCAGTTCTTC. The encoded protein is CASSGQGGYEQFF.

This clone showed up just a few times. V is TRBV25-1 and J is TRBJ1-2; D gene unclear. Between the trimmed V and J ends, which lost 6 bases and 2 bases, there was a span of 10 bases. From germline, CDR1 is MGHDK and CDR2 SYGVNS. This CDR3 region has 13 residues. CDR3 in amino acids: CASSLGGNYGYTF. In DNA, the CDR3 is TGTGCCAGCAGCCTGGGAGGGAACTATGGCTACACCTTC.

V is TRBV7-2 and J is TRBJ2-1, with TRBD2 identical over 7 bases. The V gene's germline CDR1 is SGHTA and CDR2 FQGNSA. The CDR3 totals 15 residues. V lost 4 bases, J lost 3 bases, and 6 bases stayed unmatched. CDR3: CASSSREKFYNEQFF. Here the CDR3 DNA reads TGTGCCAGCAGCTCGCGGGAGAAGTTCTACAATGAGCAGTTCTTC.

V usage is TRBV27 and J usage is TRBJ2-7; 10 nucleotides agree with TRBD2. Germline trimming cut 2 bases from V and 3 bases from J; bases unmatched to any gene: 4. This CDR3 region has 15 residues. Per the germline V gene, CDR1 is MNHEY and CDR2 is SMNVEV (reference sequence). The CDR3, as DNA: TGTGCCAGCAGTTTAGCTAGCGGGAGTCGCTACGAGCAGTACTTC. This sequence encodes CASSLASGSRYEQYF.

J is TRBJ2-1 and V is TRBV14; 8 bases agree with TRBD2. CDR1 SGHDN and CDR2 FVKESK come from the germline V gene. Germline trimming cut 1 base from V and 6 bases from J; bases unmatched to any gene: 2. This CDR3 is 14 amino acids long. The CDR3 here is CASSQALAANEQFF. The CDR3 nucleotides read TGTGCCAGCAGCCAAGCACTAGCGGCCAATGAGCAGTTCTTC. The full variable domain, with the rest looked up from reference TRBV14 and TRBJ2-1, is EAGVTQFPSHSVIEKGQTVTLRCDPISGHDNLYWYRRVMGKEIKFLLHFVKESKQDESGMPNNRFLAERTGGTYSTLKVQPAELEDSGVYFCASSQALAANEQFFGPGTRLTVL.

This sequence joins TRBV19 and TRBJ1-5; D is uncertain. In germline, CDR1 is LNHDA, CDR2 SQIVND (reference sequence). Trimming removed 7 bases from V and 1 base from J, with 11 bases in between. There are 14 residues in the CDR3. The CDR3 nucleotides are TGTGCCAGTAAAAGGGTTGAGAGCAATCAGCCCCAGCATTTT. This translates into CASKRVESNQPQHF.

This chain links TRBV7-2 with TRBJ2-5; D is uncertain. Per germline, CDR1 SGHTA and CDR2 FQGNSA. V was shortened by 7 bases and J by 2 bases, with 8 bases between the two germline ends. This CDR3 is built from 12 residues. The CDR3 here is CASNRPQETQYF. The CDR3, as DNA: TGTGCCAGCAACCGCCCGCAAGAGACCCAGTACTTC.

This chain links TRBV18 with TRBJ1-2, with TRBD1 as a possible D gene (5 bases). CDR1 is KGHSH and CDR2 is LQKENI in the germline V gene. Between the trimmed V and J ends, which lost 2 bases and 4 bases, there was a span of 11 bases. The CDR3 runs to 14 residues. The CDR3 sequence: CASSPGTEAYGYTF. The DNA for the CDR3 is TGTGCCAGCTCACCAGGGACCGAGGCCTATGGCTACACCTTC.

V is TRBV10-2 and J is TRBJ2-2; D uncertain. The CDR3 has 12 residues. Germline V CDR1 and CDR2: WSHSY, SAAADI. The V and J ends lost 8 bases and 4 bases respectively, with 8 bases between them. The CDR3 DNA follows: TGCGCCAGCGCGCATACCACCGGGGAGCTGTTTTTT. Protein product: CASAHTTGELFF.

The CDR3 sequence: CAWRDSGANQPQHF. CDR3 coding DNA: TGTGCCTGGAGGGACAGTGGGGCCAATCAGCCCCAGCATTTT. V gene TRBV30 combines with J gene TRBJ1-5, with TRBD1 as a possible D gene (6 bases). Germline V gene sequence: CDR1 GTSNPN, CDR2 SVGIG (reference sequence). The V gene lost 3 bases and the J gene lost 3 bases, with 12 bases spanning the gap. This CDR3 has 14 residues.

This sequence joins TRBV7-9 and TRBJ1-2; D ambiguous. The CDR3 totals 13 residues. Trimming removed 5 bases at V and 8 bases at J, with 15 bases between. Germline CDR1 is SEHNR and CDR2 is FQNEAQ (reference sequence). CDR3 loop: CASSLDSSGGYTF. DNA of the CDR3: TGTGCCAGCAGCCTTGATTCTTCGGGGGGCTACACCTTC. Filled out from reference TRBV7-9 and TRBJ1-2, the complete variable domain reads DTGVSQNPRHKITKRGQNVTFRCDPISEHNRLYWYRQTLGQGPEFLTYFQNEAQLEKSRLLSDRFSAERPKGSFSTLEIQRTEQGDSAMYLCASSLDSSGGYTFGSGTRLTVV.

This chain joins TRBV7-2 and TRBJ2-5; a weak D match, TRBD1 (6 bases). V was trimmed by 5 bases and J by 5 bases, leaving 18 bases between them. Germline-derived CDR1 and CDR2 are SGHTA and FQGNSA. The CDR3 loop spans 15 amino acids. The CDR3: CASSQGTPTGETQYF. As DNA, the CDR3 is TGTGCCAGCAGCCAAGGGACACCGACGGGGGAGACCCAGTACTTC. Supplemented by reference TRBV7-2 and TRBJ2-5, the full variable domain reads GAGVSQSPSNKVTEKGKDVELRCDPISGHTALYWYRQSLGQGLEFLIYFQGNSAPDKSGLPSDRFSAERTGGSVSTLTIQRTQQEDSAVYLCASSQGTPTGETQYFGPGTRLLVL.

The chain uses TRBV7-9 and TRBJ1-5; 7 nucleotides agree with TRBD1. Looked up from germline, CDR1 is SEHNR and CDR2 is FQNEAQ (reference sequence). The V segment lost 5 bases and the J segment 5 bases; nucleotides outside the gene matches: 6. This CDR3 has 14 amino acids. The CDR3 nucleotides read TGTGCCAGCAGCACGACAGGGTTGGATCAGCCCCAGCATTTT. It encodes CASSTTGLDQPQHF.